This TCR beta chain was sequenced for a study of cytomegalovirus exposure and HLA in healthy donors. The wider study: Roughly 180 million T cells yielded 120 million or so unique TCR beta sequences, as an earlier analysis found.

CDR3 length: 16 amino acids. CDR1 and CDR2 (germline): SGHNT, YENEEA. With 5 bases clipped from V and 4 bases from J, the junction kept 11 bases outside the gene matches. Both 60 Vbeta primers and 13 Jbeta primers went into the PCR. TCRdb's table, derived via immunoSEQ multiplex PCR, lists solely in-frame clones and lacks some. The data show approximately 180,000 clones, with roughly 80% seen just once and 1.5% to 2% held by the top ten. Each donor's status was that of a healthy bone marrow donor. The chain is built from TRBV11-3 and TRBJ1-3, with TRBD1 matching 7 bases. The sequence was collected from a young woman in good health and CMV-seronegative. Sequenced: PBMCs. The CDR3 DNA sequence: TGTGCCAGCAGCCCGACAGGGAATAATCTGGGAAACACCATATATTTT. This sequence encodes CASSPTGNNLGNTIYF.